These 2 T cell receptor beta chains share one sample of origin, sequenced in a study of cytomegalovirus exposure and HLA in healthy donors. PCR primers comprised 60 Vbeta and 13 Jbeta primers. The data were produced by immunoSEQ multiplex PCR, yet TCRdb's version contains in-frame clones alone and is incomplete. Among roughly 160,000 clones, around three quarters were seen once, and the ten largest hold 2.2%. The sample taken for sequencing was PBMCs. These receptors all stem from a man between 50 and 59 years old in good health and CMV-seropositive.

The gene calls are TRBV7-7 and TRBJ2-5; 12 bases align to TRBD1. CDR3 length: 14 amino acids. Germline CDR1 SSHAT, CDR2 FNYEAQ (reference sequence). The J segment lost 4 bases and the V segment lost 5 bases, leaving 2 bases of the junction unmatched. CDR3 nucleotide sequence: TGTGCCAGCAGCGGGGACAGGGGGCTAGAGACCCAGTACTTC. Residues: CASSGDRGLETQYF.

This chain uses TRBV18 with TRBJ1-2; 9 bases are shared with TRBD1. J was trimmed by 4 bases and V by 3 bases; bases with no gene match: 12. The CDR3 has 17 amino acids. The germline V gene encodes CDR1 KGHSH and CDR2 LQKENI. The CDR3 loop is CASSPSLTGGYIYGYTF. The CDR3, as DNA: TGTGCCAGCTCACCGTCCTTAACAGGGGGCTATATCTATGGCTACACCTTC.